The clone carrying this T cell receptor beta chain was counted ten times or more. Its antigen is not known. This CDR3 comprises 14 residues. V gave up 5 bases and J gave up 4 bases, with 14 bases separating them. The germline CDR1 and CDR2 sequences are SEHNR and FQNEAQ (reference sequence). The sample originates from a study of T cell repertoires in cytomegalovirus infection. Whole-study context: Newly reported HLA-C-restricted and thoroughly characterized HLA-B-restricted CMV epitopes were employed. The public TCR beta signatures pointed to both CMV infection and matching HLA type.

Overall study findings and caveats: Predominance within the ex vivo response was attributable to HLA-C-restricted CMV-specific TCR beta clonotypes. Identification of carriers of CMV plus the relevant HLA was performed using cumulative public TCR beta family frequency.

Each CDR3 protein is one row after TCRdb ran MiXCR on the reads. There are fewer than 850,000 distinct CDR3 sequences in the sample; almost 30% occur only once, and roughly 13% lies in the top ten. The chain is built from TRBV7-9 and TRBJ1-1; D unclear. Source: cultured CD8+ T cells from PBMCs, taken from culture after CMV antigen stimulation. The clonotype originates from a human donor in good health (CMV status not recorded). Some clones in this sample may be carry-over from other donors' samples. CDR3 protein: CASSHLIEATEAFF. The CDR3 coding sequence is TGTGCCAGCAGCCACCTGATTGAGGCCACTGAAGCTTTCTTT.